The 25 T cell receptor beta chains below all came from one sample that was sequenced in a study of T cells in pancreatic ductal adenocarcinoma. The selected patients with pancreatic ductal adenocarcinoma had surgery but no neoadjuvant therapy. Profiling relied on immunoSEQ multiplex PCR, and the TCRdb table lists in-frame clones only, not all of them. Among 11,000 or so clones listed, roughly 88% were seen once. The specimen sequenced was PBMCs. The receptor source for this set is a human donor with pancreatic ductal adenocarcinoma.

The gene calls are TRBV5-4 and TRBJ2-3; 7 bases match TRBD2. Germline V gene lookup returns CDR1 SGHNT and CDR2 YYREEE (reference sequence). Trimming removed 4 bases from V and 5 bases from J; junction bases left unmatched: 10. The CDR3 is 15 amino acids. CDR3 protein: CASSPGGLKGDTQYF. CDR3 DNA: TGTGCCAGCAGCCCGGGAGGACTAAAGGGAGATACGCAGTATTTT.

The V call is TRBV5-6, the J call TRBJ2-6; D possibly corresponds to TRBD1 (6 bases). Germline CDR1 and CDR2: SGHDT and YYEEEE. V was pared by 4 bases and J by 4 bases, with 18 bases between. This CDR3 spans 17 amino acids. The CDR3 spells CASSLRGQSAGANVLTF. The CDR3 coding sequence is TGTGCCAGCAGCCTTCGCGGACAGTCTGCCGGGGCCAACGTCCTGACTTTC.

V gene TRBV6-4 combines with J gene TRBJ1-5, with 7 bases lining up with TRBD1. J lost 2 bases, V lost 5 bases, and 3 bases had no gene match. The CDR3 length is 14 residues. Germline CDR1 and CDR2: MRHNA and SNTAGT. CDR3 residues: CASSPGQGNQPQHF. DNA of the CDR3: TGTGCCAGCAGTCCTGGACAGGGCAATCAGCCCCAGCATTTT.

V and J are TRBV2 and TRBJ2-7; D remains ambiguous. Germline CDR1 and CDR2: SNHLY and FYNNEI. The CDR3 length is 10 residues. Trimming left V 2 bases short and J 7 bases short, with 3 bases between. For the CDR3, the DNA is TGTGCCAGCAGTGAATGGGAGCAGTACTTC. It yields the protein CASSEWEQYF. Full variable domain (missing parts from reference TRBV2 and TRBJ2-7): EPEVTQTPSHQVTQMGQEVILRCVPISNHLYFYWYRQILGQKVEFLVSFYNNEISEKSEIFDDQFSVERPDGSNFTLKIRSTKLEDSAMYFCASSEWEQYFGPGTRLTVT.

The chain has TRBV5-1 and TRBJ2-3; 7 nucleotides align to TRBD1. The CDR3 runs 14 residues. Unmatched junction bases numbered 3, after V lost 0 bases and J lost 5 bases. Germline CDR1 SGHRS, CDR2 YFSETQ. The CDR3 coding sequence is TGCGCCAGCAGCTTGGGACAGGGTGAAGATACGCAGTATTTT. This sequence encodes CASSLGQGEDTQYF.

This chain links TRBV11-2 with TRBJ2-7; maybe TRBD2 (6 bases). The CDR3 sequence is 14 residues long. V shed 4 bases and J shed 6 bases, with 16 bases lying between them. Germline lookup yields CDR1 SGHAT and CDR2 FQNNGV. This CDR3 reads CASSYVRQGLEQYF. The CDR3 nucleotides are TGTGCCAGCAGCTACGTGCGCCAGGGACTCGAGCAGTACTTC.

A few counts support this clone. This rearrangement joins TRBV18 to TRBJ1-4; D not resolved. V lost 4 bases and J 5 bases, leaving 5 bases between the germline ends. The CDR3 totals 12 residues. Germline CDR1 KGHSH, CDR2 LQKENI. Here the CDR3 DNA reads TGTGCCAGCTCACTTGAAAATGAAAAACTGTTTTTT. The encoded protein is CASSLENEKLFF.

In its sample, this clone was seen once. The chain is built from TRBV18 and TRBJ2-5; TRBD1 or TRBD2 may be the D gene (6 bases each). Germline V gene lookup returns CDR1 KGHSH and CDR2 LQKENI. V was pared by 0 bases and J by 3 bases, with 11 bases between. The CDR3 is made up of 15 amino acids. CDR3 DNA sequence: TGTGCCAGCTCACCACCACAGGGCGGGGAAGAGACCCAGTACTTC. Translation gives CASSPPQGGEETQYF.

Worth noting for this clone: Other DNA sequences from this sample encode an identical CDR3 as well. V is TRBV29-1 and J is TRBJ2-3, with D possibly TRBD1 on 6 matching bases. V gave up 3 bases and J gave up 2 bases, with 9 bases separating them. Germline V gene sequence: CDR1 SQVTM, CDR2 ANQGSEA. The CDR3 contains 13 residues. The CDR3 DNA follows: TGCAGCGTTGACCAGGGGAACACAGATACGCAGTATTTT. Protein product: CSVDQGNTDTQYF.

The chain links TRBV4-1 to TRBJ2-2; 8 bases fit TRBD1. Germline CDR1 reads MGHRA; CDR2 reads YSYEKL. This CDR3 spans 18 amino acids. V lost 2 bases, J lost 2 bases, and 10 bases stayed unmatched. CDR3 protein: CASSQRPGGAENTGELFF. The CDR3 DNA sequence: TGCGCCAGCAGCCAACGGCCAGGGGGCGCAGAAAACACCGGGGAGCTGTTTTTT.

The chain's CDR3 is CASSQRDEAFF. For the CDR3, the DNA is TGTGCCAGCAGCCAGCGAGATGAAGCTTTCTTT. The chain has TRBV14 and TRBJ1-1; D is ambiguous. CDR3 length: 11 residues. V gave up 3 bases and J gave up 7 bases, with 6 bases separating them. Germline-derived CDR1 and CDR2 are SGHDN and FVKESK.

The rearrangement links TRBV20-1 to TRBJ1-1, with D tentatively TRBD1 (5 bases). CDR1 DFQATT and CDR2 SNEGSKA come from the germline V gene (reference sequence). The CDR3 length is 11 residues. The V and J ends lost 6 bases and 10 bases respectively, with 15 bases between them. The CDR3: CSAWGVMGAFF. In DNA form, the CDR3 reads TGCAGTGCCTGGGGGGTCATGGGAGCTTTCTTT.

V and J are TRBV27 and TRBJ2-2, with TRBD1 as a possible D gene (6 bases). CDR1 and CDR2 from the germline V gene are MNHEY and SMNVEV (reference sequence). This CDR3 has 13 amino acids. The V end was cut by 10 bases, the J end by 2 bases, with 11 bases between. CDR3 in amino acids: CAMMDRNTGELFF. The CDR3 nucleotides read TGTGCCATGATGGACAGAAACACCGGGGAGCTGTTTTTT.

The chain carries TRBV7-6 and TRBJ2-1, with 10 bases fitting TRBD2. V trimming: 0 bases; J trimming: 6 bases; junction bases outside the gene matches: 8. Germline CDR1 reads SGHVS; CDR2 reads FNYEAQ. This CDR3 has 17 residues. CDR3 residues: CASSLAYRTSGLNEQFF. CDR3 DNA sequence: TGTGCCAGCAGCTTAGCCTACAGGACTAGCGGCCTCAATGAGCAGTTCTTC.

The chain is built from TRBV4-1 and TRBJ1-3; tentatively, D is TRBD1 (5 bases). Trimming removed 0 bases at V and 8 bases at J, with 11 bases between. The CDR3 runs 14 residues. From germline, CDR1 is MGHRA and CDR2 YSYEKL. The DNA of the CDR3 is TGCGCCAGCAGCCAAGATCCAGGGAGGGACACCATATATTTT. This translates into CASSQDPGRDTIYF.

The genes are TRBV7-6 and TRBJ2-7; D is unresolved. The germline V gene has CDR1 SGHVS and CDR2 FNYEAQ. Deletions cut 3 bases from V and 0 bases from J, with 27 bases between. This CDR3 contains 20 residues. CDR3 amino acids: CASSLGSSGEHPASSYEQYF. CDR3 coding DNA: TGTGCCAGCAGCTTGGGCAGCTCGGGTGAACACCCTGCGAGCTCCTACGAGCAGTACTTC.

The V and J genes are TRBV27 and TRBJ2-1; 10 positions match TRBD1. Germline V gene lookup returns CDR1 MNHEY and CDR2 SMNVEV (reference sequence). J was trimmed by 8 bases and V by 9 bases; bases with no gene match: 10. This CDR3 contains 14 residues. For the CDR3, the DNA is TGTGCCAGTAAGCGCCGGACAGGGGGGGATGAGCAGTTCTTC. This codes for CASKRRTGGDEQFF.

The chain is built from TRBV10-2 and TRBJ1-2; 7 bases agree with TRBD1. Trimming took 2 bases from V and 8 from J; bases not matched to a gene: 14. CDR1 is WSHSY and CDR2 is SAAADI in the germline V gene. This CDR3 has 16 amino acids. CDR3 DNA sequence: TGCGCCAGCAGTGAGACGTTAAGGGGGCAAATGTACGGCTACACCTTC. Protein: CASSETLRGQMYGYTF.

The chain combines TRBV5-1 with TRBJ1-5; D uncertain. The V gene lost 1 base and the J gene lost 3 bases, with 8 bases spanning the gap. The CDR3 runs to 14 residues. Per germline, CDR1 SGHRS and CDR2 YFSETQ. This CDR3 reads CASSLIGDNQPQHF. The CDR3 bases are TGCGCCAGCAGCTTGATCGGCGACAATCAGCCCCAGCATTTT.

This chain connects TRBV5-6 to TRBJ2-2; either TRBD1 or TRBD2 may supply D (5 bases each). With 4 bases removed from V and 4 bases from J, the gap between germline ends came to 17 bases. Germline CDR1 and CDR2: SGHDT and YYEEEE. CDR3 length: 16 amino acids. The CDR3 coding sequence is TGTGCCAGCAGCCCCTACTCCGGTGGGGGCACCGGGGAGCTGTTTTTT. It specifies CASSPYSGGGTGELFF.

The chain uses TRBV7-9 and TRBJ2-7; tentatively, D is TRBD2 (6 bases). Per germline, CDR1 SEHNR and CDR2 FQNEAQ (reference sequence). V was cut by 5 bases and J by 6 bases, with 11 bases left in between. This CDR3 is 12 amino acids long. The DNA for the CDR3 is TGTGCCAGCAGCAATCAGGGAGGCGAGCAGTACTTC. This translates into CASSNQGGEQYF.

The sample holds a few counts of this clone. This chain joins TRBV11-3 and TRBJ2-2; D is ambiguous. With 2 bases removed from V and 6 bases from J, the gap between germline ends came to 7 bases. Germline values: CDR1 SGHNT, CDR2 YENEEA. The CDR3 contains 13 residues. CDR3: CASSLRMSGELFF. CDR3 bases: TGTGCCAGCAGCTTAAGGATGTCCGGGGAGCTGTTTTTT.

CDR3 region: CASSPRATDPSSYNEQFF. In DNA form, the CDR3 reads TGTGCCAGCTCACCAAGGGCGACCGACCCTAGCTCCTACAATGAGCAGTTCTTC. The chain joins TRBV18 to TRBJ2-1; D call uncertain. Trimming took 2 bases from V and 0 from J, leaving 17 bases between them. The CDR3 consists of 18 residues. CDR1 and CDR2 from the germline V gene are KGHSH and LQKENI.

This clone appeared once. The rearrangement links TRBV7-3 to TRBJ2-7; D is possibly TRBD2 (6 bases). The V gene's germline CDR1 is SGHTA and CDR2 FQGTGA. The CDR3 has 13 residues. V lost 6 bases to trimming and J lost 7 bases, with 16 bases between them. The CDR3 sequence is CASSAGNSGEQYF. As DNA, the CDR3 is TGTGCCAGCAGTGCGGGAAATTCGGGGGAGCAGTACTTC.

This clone was detected only once. The rearrangement links TRBV30 to TRBJ2-2, with 7 bases identical to TRBD2. CDR3 length: 13 residues. CDR1 is GTSNPN and CDR2 is SVGIG in the germline V gene (reference sequence). V lost 4 bases and J lost 5; bases outside the gene matches: 4. In DNA, the CDR3 is TGTGCCTGGAATGGGGGGGGGACCGGGGAGCTGTTTTTT. This codes for CAWNGGGTGELFF.